Given below is one TCR beta chain in context. Sequencing used immunoSEQ multiplex PCR; TCRdb keeps in-frame clones, though not all of them. The repertoire consists of roughly 150,000 clones, with about 92% occurring once and the leading ten covering approximately 2.3%. This specimen comes from a study of T cell responses to AZD1222 COVID-19 vaccine. The V end was cut by 0 bases, the J end by 5 bases, with 7 bases between. This CDR3 contains 14 residues. The germline V gene has CDR1 KGHSH and CDR2 LQKENI. This sample comprised peripheral blood, obtained on day 0 of AZD1222 vaccination. This clonotype originated in an adult in good health. This chain connects TRBV18 to TRBJ2-2; D is unclear. The CDR3 DNA sequence: TGTGCCAGCTCACCACCGGGCAGAACCGGGGAGCTGTTTTTT. Protein sequence: CASSPPGRTGELFF. Full variable domain (outside the CDR3, taken from reference TRBV18 and TRBJ2-2): NAGVMQNPRHLVRRRGQEARLRCSPMKGHSHVYWYRQLPEEGLKFMVYLQKENIIDESGMPKERFSAEFPKEGPSILRIQQVVRGDSAAYFCASSPPGRTGELFFGEGSRLTVL.